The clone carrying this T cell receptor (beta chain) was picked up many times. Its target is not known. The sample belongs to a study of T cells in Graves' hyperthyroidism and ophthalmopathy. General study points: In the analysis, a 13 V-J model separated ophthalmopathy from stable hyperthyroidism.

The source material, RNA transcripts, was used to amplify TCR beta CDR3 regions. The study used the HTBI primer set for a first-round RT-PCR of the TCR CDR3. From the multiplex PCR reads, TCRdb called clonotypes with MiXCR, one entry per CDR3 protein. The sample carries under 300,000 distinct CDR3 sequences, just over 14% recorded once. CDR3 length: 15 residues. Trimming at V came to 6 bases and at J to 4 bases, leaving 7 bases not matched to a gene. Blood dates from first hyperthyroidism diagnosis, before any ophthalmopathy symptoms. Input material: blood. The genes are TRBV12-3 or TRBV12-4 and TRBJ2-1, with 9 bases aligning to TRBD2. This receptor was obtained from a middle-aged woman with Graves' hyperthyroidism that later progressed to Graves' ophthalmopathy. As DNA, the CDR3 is TGTGCCAGCAGCCATGCAGCGGGAGGATACAATGAGCAGTTCTTC. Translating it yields CASSHAAGGYNEQFF.